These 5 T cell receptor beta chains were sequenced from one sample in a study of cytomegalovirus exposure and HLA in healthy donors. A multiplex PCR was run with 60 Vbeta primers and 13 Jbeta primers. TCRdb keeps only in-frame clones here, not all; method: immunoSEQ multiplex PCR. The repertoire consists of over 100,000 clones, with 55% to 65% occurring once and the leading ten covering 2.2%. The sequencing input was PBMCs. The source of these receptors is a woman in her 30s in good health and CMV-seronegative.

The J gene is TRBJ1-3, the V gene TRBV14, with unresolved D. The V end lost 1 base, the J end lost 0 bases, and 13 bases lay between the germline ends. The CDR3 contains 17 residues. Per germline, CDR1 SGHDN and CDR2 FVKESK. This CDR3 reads CASSQALGRLSGNTIYF. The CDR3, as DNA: TGTGCCAGCAGCCAAGCTCTTGGCAGACTCTCTGGAAACACCATATATTTT.

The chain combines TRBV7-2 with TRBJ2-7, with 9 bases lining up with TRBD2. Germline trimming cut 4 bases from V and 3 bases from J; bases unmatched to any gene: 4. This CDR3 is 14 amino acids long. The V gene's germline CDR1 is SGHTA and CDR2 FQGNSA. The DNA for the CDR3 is TGTGCCAGCAGCTCCATTAGCGGGAGCTACGAGCAGTACTTC. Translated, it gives CASSSISGSYEQYF.

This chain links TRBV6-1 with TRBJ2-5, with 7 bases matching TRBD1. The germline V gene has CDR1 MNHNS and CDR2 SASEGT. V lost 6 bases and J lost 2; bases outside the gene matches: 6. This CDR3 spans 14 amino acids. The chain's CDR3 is CASSKDREQETQYF. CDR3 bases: TGTGCCAGCAGCAAAGACAGGGAACAAGAGACCCAGTACTTC.

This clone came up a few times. The CDR3 loop is CASSQEDFQETQYF. DNA for the CDR3: TGCGCCAGCAGTCAAGAAGACTTCCAAGAGACCCAGTACTTC. The rearrangement links TRBV23-1 to TRBJ2-5; no clear D. TRBV23-1 is an open reading frame whose function is uncertain. The CDR3 spans 14 residues. V lost 2 bases to trimming and J lost 1 base, with 8 bases between them.

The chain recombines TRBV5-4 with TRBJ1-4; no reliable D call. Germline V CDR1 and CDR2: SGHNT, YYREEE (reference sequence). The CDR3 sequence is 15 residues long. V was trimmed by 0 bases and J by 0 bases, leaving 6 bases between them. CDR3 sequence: CASSLASTTNEKLFF. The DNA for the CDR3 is TGTGCCAGCAGCTTGGCCTCTACAACTAATGAAAAACTGTTTTTT.